Below, 26 T cell receptor beta chains from the same sample are listed, as sequenced in a study of early T cells in non-severe SARS-CoV-2 infection (dated by TCRdb to the early 2020s). The library was prepared using 5' RACE. The run used a NextSeq 500. Using fastp at Q25 and MiXCR, TCRdb reprocessed the public reads and kept productive beta chains. Merged by CDR3 protein, the rows form single entries marked with the most common genes and DNA. For this sample the table gives about 64,000 distinct CDR3 sequences, of which approximately 12% were detected only once. The ten most abundant clones make up about 1.3% of the sample. The specimen comprised whole blood, sampled at baseline. These receptor sequences come from an adult who was a healthcare worker with PCR-confirmed SARS-CoV-2 infection or an uninfected control (not recorded which).

This clonotype was picked up one time. The J gene is TRBJ2-3, the V gene TRBV20-1; the D is unclear. The CDR3 runs to 16 residues. Germline V gene data show CDR1 as DFQATT and CDR2 as SNEGSKA (reference sequence). Trimming shortened V by 5 bases and J by 2 bases, and 20 bases separated the two germline ends. This CDR3 reads CSAPNPSSSPTDTQYF. DNA for the CDR3: TGCAGTGCTCCCAACCCCAGCTCCTCTCCCACAGATACGCAGTATTTT.

Only a few counts were recorded for this clonotype. CDR3: CATSVRGLILFF. The CDR3 DNA follows: TGTGCCACCAGCGTCAGGGGGCTGATACTGTTTTTT. The rearrangement links TRBV15 to TRBJ1-4; the match to TRBD1 covers 8 bases. V shed 5 bases and J 13 bases; nucleotides not matched to a gene: 6. The CDR3 runs to 12 residues. Germline V CDR1 and CDR2: LNHNV, YYDKDF (reference sequence). The full variable domain, its missing parts supplied by reference TRBV15 and TRBJ1-4, is DAMVIQNPRYQVTQFGKPVTLSCSQTLNHNVMYWYQQKSSQAPKLLFHYYDKDFNNEADTPDNFQSRRPNTSFCFLDIRSPGLGDTAMYLCATSVRGLILFFGSGTQLSVL.

This clonotype was detected many times. V gene TRBV6-6 combines with J gene TRBJ1-5; TRBD1 might be the D (5 bases). Germline V gives CDR1 MNHNY, CDR2 SVGAGI (reference sequence). CDR3 length: 13 residues. The V end was cut by 6 bases, the J end by 4 bases, with 10 bases between. CDR3 nucleotides: TGTGCCAGCAGCGGAGGGGAGAATCAGCCCCAGCATTTT. Translating it yields CASSGGENQPQHF.

This clonotype was counted only a few times. V and J are TRBV7-9 and TRBJ2-7, with a possible D match to TRBD2 (5 bases). CDR3 length: 14 residues. V was trimmed by 2 bases and J by 5 bases, leaving 13 bases between them. Germline assignment: CDR1 SEHNR and CDR2 FQNEAQ (reference sequence). The CDR3 sequence: CASSLLGSGDEQYF. For the CDR3, the DNA is TGTGCCAGCAGCTTACTGGGCAGCGGAGACGAGCAGTACTTC.

The chain combines TRBV6-5 with TRBJ2-7; D uncertain. This CDR3 has 13 amino acids. V dropped 7 bases and J dropped 1 base, with 11 bases sitting between them. Germline V gene sequence: CDR1 MNHEY, CDR2 SVGAGI. This CDR3 is CASTKGISYEQYF. CDR3 in DNA: TGTGCCAGCACTAAGGGCATTTCCTACGAGCAGTACTTC.

The chain links TRBV6-1 to TRBJ2-3; 12 positions match TRBD2. CDR3 length equals 17 residues. The junction had 14 bases not matched to a gene; V was cut back by 8 bases and J by 5 bases. CDR1 is MNHNS and CDR2 is SASEGT in the germline V gene. For the CDR3, the DNA is TGTGCCAGCGGTCGTACGGTACTAGCGGGGGGACAAGATACGCAGTATTTT. This translates into CASGRTVLAGGQDTQYF.

This chain connects TRBV7-9 to TRBJ2-1, with unresolved D. This CDR3 region has 15 residues. The V end lost 0 bases, the J end lost 1 base, and 7 bases lay between the germline ends. Germline loops: CDR1 SEHNR, CDR2 FQNEAQ (reference sequence). CDR3 sequence reads: CASSLAQNSYNEQFF. The CDR3 DNA follows: TGTGCCAGCAGCTTAGCCCAGAATTCCTACAATGAGCAGTTCTTC.

This clonotype was observed at least ten times. The chain combines TRBV7-9 with TRBJ2-5; no definite D call. V was shortened by 0 bases and J by 4 bases, with 3 bases between the two germline ends. Germline V gives CDR1 SEHNR, CDR2 FQNEAQ (reference sequence). The CDR3 is 12 residues long. CDR3 amino acids: CASSLASETQYF. The CDR3 region has the DNA TGTGCCAGCAGCTTAGCGTCAGAGACCCAGTACTTC. Filled out from reference TRBV7-9 and TRBJ2-5, the complete variable domain reads DTGVSQNPRHKITKRGQNVTFRCDPISEHNRLYWYRQTLGQGPEFLTYFQNEAQLEKSRLLSDRFSAERPKGSFSTLEIQRTEQGDSAMYLCASSLASETQYFGPGTRLLVL.

The table lists this clonotype with a few counts. The rearrangement uses TRBV5-4 and TRBJ2-5; D not certain. Trimming cost V 2 bases and J 3 bases, with 11 bases left between them. The CDR3 sequence is 14 residues long. Germline lookup yields CDR1 SGHNT and CDR2 YYREEE (reference sequence). The CDR3 loop is CASSLGVAEETQYF. The CDR3 DNA sequence: TGTGCCAGCAGCTTAGGAGTAGCCGAAGAGACCCAGTACTTC.

This clonotype was observed once. The CDR3 nucleotides are TGCAGCGTTGAGGGCCCGACAGTATACAATGAGCAGTTCTTC. Protein product: CSVEGPTVYNEQFF. The genes are TRBV29-1 and TRBJ2-1, with a tentative D call TRBD1 (5 bases). From germline, CDR1 is SQVTM and CDR2 ANQGSEA. The V end lost 3 bases, the J end lost 4 bases, and 13 bases lay between the germline ends. The length of the CDR3 is 14 residues.

In this sample, this clonotype turned up a few times. The V and J genes are TRBV25-1 and TRBJ2-4; 9 bases match TRBD1. V lost 2 bases and J lost 1; bases outside the gene matches: 6. Per germline, CDR1 MGHDK and CDR2 SYGVNS. The CDR3 length is 17 residues. The CDR3: CASSERTGAGAKNIQYF. CDR3 coding DNA: TGTGCCAGCAGTGAACGGACAGGGGCAGGGGCCAAAAACATTCAGTACTTC.

This clonotype showed up just a few times. The chain uses TRBV7-9 and TRBJ2-1; 8 nucleotides match TRBD2. This CDR3 has 18 amino acids. V was clipped by 7 bases and J by 4 bases; unmatched bases: 18. Per germline, CDR1 SEHNR and CDR2 FQNEAQ (reference sequence). CDR3 nucleotide sequence: TGTGCCAGCATCCCCCCTGGGGTTGTAGCGGGGCCATACAATGAGCAGTTCTTC. Residues: CASIPPGVVAGPYNEQFF.

The V gene is TRBV24-1, the J gene TRBJ2-2; 8 bases fit TRBD1. CDR1 KGHDR and CDR2 SFDVKD come from the germline V gene. The V gene end was trimmed by 4 bases and the J gene end by 0 bases; junction bases not matched to a gene: 6. The CDR3 runs to 17 residues. The CDR3 region is CATSDHMGQANTGELFF. In DNA, the CDR3 is TGTGCCACCAGTGACCATATGGGACAGGCGAACACCGGGGAGCTGTTTTTT.

This clonotype was counted many times. The J gene is TRBJ2-5, the V gene TRBV24-1, with D tentatively TRBD1 (6 bases). Germline V gene sequence: CDR1 KGHDR, CDR2 SFDVKD. Trimming left V 7 bases short and J 3 bases short, with 14 bases between. The CDR3 covers 14 residues. In nucleotides, the CDR3 is TGTGCCACCAGCCACAGGGATTCGGAAGAGACCCAGTACTTC. Its translation: CATSHRDSEETQYF.

This clonotype showed up many times. The chain couples TRBV28 to TRBJ2-1; perhaps TRBD2 as D (6 bases). The germline V gene encodes CDR1 MDHEN and CDR2 SYDVKM. CDR3 length equals 17 residues. The V end was cut by 5 bases, the J end by 0 bases, with 17 bases between. The CDR3 reads CASSPDRDSSSYNEQFF. The CDR3 DNA is TGTGCCAGCAGTCCTGACCGGGACTCGAGCTCCTACAATGAGCAGTTCTTC.

A few counts support this clonotype. The rearrangement uses TRBV7-2 and TRBJ2-5, with a possible D match to TRBD2 (6 bases). V lost 3 bases and J 4 bases, leaving 12 bases between the germline ends. CDR3 size: 14 residues. Germline CDR1 reads SGHTA; CDR2 reads FQGNSA. The CDR3 region is CASSFSTGGETQYF. CDR3 sequence (DNA): TGTGCCAGCAGCTTTAGTACCGGGGGAGAGACCCAGTACTTC. Drawing the rest from reference TRBV7-2 and TRBJ2-5, the complete variable domain is GAGVSQSPSNKVTEKGKDVELRCDPISGHTALYWYRQSLGQGLEFLIYFQGNSAPDKSGLPSDRFSAERTGGSVSTLTIQRTQQEDSAVYLCASSFSTGGETQYFGPGTRLLVL.

There are many counts of this clonotype. CDR3: CASSLDGTGYEQYF. CDR3 in DNA: TGTGCCAGCAGCTTAGATGGGACAGGGTACGAGCAGTACTTC. The V and J genes are TRBV11-2 and TRBJ2-7; 9 positions agree with TRBD1. This CDR3 region has 14 residues. Losses at the gene ends were 0 bases for V and 4 bases for J; bases not matched to a gene: 1. The V gene's germline CDR1 is SGHAT and CDR2 FQNNGV.

The sample holds a few counts of this clonotype. This chain joins TRBV6-5 and TRBJ2-7; 11 bases map to TRBD1. The CDR3 consists of 16 residues. The J segment lost 3 bases and the V segment lost 5 bases, leaving 9 bases of the junction unmatched. Germline values: CDR1 MNHEY, CDR2 SVGAGI. The DNA for the CDR3 is TGTGCCAGCAGTCCCCAAACCGGGACAGGGGGCTACGAGCAGTACTTC. Translation: CASSPQTGTGGYEQYF.

This clonotype came up many times. The rearrangement links TRBV11-2 to TRBJ2-5, with TRBD1 matching 8 bases. The CDR3 consists of 14 residues. Germline CDR1 and CDR2: SGHAT and FQNNGV. Unmatched junction bases numbered 7, after V lost 5 bases and J lost 5 bases. The CDR3 DNA is TGTGCCAGCAGCACCCGACAGGGGAGGGAGACCCAGTACTTC. Translation gives CASSTRQGRETQYF.

The chain is built from TRBV7-6 and TRBJ2-7, with D unclear. Deletions cut 2 bases from V and 5 bases from J, with 10 bases between. The CDR3 consists of 13 residues. Germline loops: CDR1 SGHVS, CDR2 FNYEAQ. The CDR3 DNA reads TGTGCCAGCAGCTTAAGCAGGTTCCACGAGCAGTACTTC. This codes for CASSLSRFHEQYF. The full variable domain, rest sourced from reference TRBV7-6 and TRBJ2-7, is GAGVSQSPRYKVTKRGQDVALRCDPISGHVSLYWYRQALGQGPEFLTYFNYEAQQDKSGLPNDRFSAERPEGSISTLTIQRTEQRDSAMYRCASSLSRFHEQYFGPGTRLTVT.

The gene calls are TRBV28 and TRBJ1-2; D is unclear. The CDR3 consists of 12 residues. The V gene's germline CDR1 is MDHEN and CDR2 SYDVKM. The V end was cut by 6 bases, the J end by 6 bases, with 11 bases between. DNA for the CDR3: TGTGCCAGCAGGAGACTCAGTGATGGCTACACCTTC. This encodes CASRRLSDGYTF.

This clonotype has more than one count but fewer than ten. The V call is TRBV18, the J call TRBJ1-1; weak D call: TRBD1 (5 bases). V was pared by 6 bases and J by 3 bases, with 17 bases between. The CDR3 length is 15 residues. Germline CDR1 and CDR2: KGHSH and LQKENI. The CDR3, as DNA: TGTGCCAGCTCCCGAGCTGGGGGGGTGGACACTGAAGCTTTCTTT. Its translation is CASSRAGGVDTEAFF.

V gene TRBV9 combines with J gene TRBJ1-1, with 7 bases identical to TRBD1. Losses at the gene ends were 4 bases for V and 1 base for J; bases not matched to a gene: 7. Germline CDR1 SGDLS, CDR2 YYNGEE. The CDR3 contains 15 residues. CDR3 coding DNA: TGTGCCAGCAGCTCGGGACAGACGCCGAACACTGAAGCTTTCTTT. The encoded protein is CASSSGQTPNTEAFF.

DNA for the CDR3: TGTGCCAGCAGCCACCTACCGGGACTAGCGGGAGGGGGTTACAATGAGCAGTTCTTC. Translation: CASSHLPGLAGGGYNEQFF. The rearrangement uses TRBV3-1 and TRBJ2-1; 16 nucleotides agree with TRBD2. The trim removed 3 bases at V and 4 bases at J, leaving 9 bases unmatched. There are 19 residues in the CDR3. Germline V gives CDR1 LGHDT, CDR2 YNNKEL (reference sequence).

This clonotype showed up just a few times. V gene TRBV20-1 combines with J gene TRBJ2-1, with 10 nucleotides matching TRBD2. V lost 4 bases to trimming and J lost 8 bases; unmatched junction nucleotides: 11. This CDR3 comprises 15 residues. Germline lookup yields CDR1 DFQATT and CDR2 SNEGSKA (reference sequence). This chain's CDR3 is CSAINPSGSIDEQFF. CDR3 DNA sequence: TGCAGTGCTATCAATCCTAGCGGGAGTATAGATGAGCAGTTCTTC.

The CDR3 DNA sequence: TGTGCCAGCAGTTACCCTGGACTAGCGGGGGCCTACTACAATGAGCAGTTCTTC. Protein product: CASSYPGLAGAYYNEQFF. The rearrangement joins TRBV6-2 or TRBV6-3 to TRBJ2-1, with 13 bases lining up with TRBD2. The CDR3 has 18 amino acids. CDR1 is MNHEY and CDR2 is SVGEGT in the germline V gene. Unmatched junction bases numbered 7, after V lost 2 bases and J lost 3 bases.